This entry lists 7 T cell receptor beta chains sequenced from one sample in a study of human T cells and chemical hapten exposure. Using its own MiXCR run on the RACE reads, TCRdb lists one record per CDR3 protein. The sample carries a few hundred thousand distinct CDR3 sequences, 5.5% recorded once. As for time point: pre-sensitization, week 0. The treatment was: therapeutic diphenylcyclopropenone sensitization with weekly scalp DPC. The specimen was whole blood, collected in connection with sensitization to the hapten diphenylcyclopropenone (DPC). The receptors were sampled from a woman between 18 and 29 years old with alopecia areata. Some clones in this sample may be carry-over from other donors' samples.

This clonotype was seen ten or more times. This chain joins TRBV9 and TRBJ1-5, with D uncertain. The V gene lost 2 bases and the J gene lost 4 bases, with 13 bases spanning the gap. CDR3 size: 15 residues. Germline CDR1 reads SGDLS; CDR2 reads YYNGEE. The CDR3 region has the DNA TGTGCCAGCAGCGTGGACCCCCGGCGGAATCAGCCCCAGCATTTT. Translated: CASSVDPRRNQPQHF.

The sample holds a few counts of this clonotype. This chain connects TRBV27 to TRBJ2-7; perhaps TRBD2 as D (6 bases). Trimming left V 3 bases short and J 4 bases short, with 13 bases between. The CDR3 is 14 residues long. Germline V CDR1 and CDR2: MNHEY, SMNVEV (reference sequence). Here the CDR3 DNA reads TGTGCCAGCAGTTTTACGGGGGAGACGTACGAGCAGTACTTC. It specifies CASSFTGETYEQYF.

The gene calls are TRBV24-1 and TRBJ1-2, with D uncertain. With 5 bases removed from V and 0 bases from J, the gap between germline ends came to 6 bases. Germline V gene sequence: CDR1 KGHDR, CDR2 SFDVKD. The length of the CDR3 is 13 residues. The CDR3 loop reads CATSVTPNYGYTF. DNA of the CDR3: TGTGCCACCAGTGTTACACCTAACTATGGCTACACCTTC.

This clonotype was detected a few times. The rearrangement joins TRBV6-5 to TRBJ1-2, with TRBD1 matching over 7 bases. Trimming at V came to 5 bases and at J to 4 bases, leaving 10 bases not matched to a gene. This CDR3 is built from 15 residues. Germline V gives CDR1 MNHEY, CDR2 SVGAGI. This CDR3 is CASSPTGSPLYGYTF. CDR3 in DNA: TGTGCCAGCAGTCCGACAGGGTCCCCTCTCTATGGCTACACCTTC.

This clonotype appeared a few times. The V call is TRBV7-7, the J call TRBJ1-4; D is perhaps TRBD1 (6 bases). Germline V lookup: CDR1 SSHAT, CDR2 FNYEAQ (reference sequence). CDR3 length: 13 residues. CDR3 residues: CAVPTGPNEKLFF. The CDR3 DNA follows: TGTGCTGTTCCCACAGGGCCCAATGAAAAACTGTTTTTT.

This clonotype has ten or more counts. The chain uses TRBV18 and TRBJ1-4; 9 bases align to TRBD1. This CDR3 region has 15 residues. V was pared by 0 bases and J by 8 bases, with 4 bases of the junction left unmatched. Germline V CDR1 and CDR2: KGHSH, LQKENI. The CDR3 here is CASSPPGQGLEKLFF. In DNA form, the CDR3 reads TGTGCCAGCTCACCACCGGGACAGGGTTTAGAAAAACTGTTTTTT.

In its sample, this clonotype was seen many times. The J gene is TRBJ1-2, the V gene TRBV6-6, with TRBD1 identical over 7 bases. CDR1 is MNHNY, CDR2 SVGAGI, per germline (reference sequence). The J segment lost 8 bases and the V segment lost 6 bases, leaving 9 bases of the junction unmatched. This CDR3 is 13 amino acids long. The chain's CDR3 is CASRTGTVEGYTF. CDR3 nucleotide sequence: TGTGCCAGCAGAACCGGGACAGTCGAAGGCTACACCTTC.